This T cell receptor beta chain derives from a study of early T cells in non-severe SARS-CoV-2 infection. Whole-study findings and limits: Sequences matched to VDJdb favored anti-spike CD8 responses, while private and CD4 specificities were missed.

MiXCR, applied by TCRdb to the 5' RACE reads, yields one record per CDR3 protein. The repertoire consists of 55,000 to 65,000 distinct CDR3 sequences, with over 10% occurring once and the leading ten covering more than 1.2%. CDR1 is DFQATT and CDR2 is SNEGSKA in the germline V gene (reference sequence). CDR3 length: 14 amino acids. V was cut by 0 bases and J by 4 bases, with 7 bases left in between. Only a few counts were recorded for this clonotype. What it binds is unknown. V gene TRBV20-1 combines with J gene TRBJ2-6; D may correspond to TRBD1 or TRBD2 (5 bases each). The sequencing used whole blood, collected at baseline. This TCR was sampled from an adult who was a healthcare worker with PCR-confirmed SARS-CoV-2 infection or an uninfected control (not recorded which). CDR3 residues: CSAREGTGANVLTF. The CDR3 coding sequence is TGCAGTGCTAGAGAGGGGACGGGGGCCAACGTCCTGACTTTC.